The rows below give T cell receptor beta chains drawn from one sample of a study of CD8+ T cells in alopecia areata. Repertoires were generated with immunoSEQ multiplex PCR, while TCRdb's copy carries only in-frame clones and drops some. Of 150,000 or so clones listed, 85% to 90% are singletons. Sequencing used CD8+ T cells sorted from blood, obtained at week 0. The receptors derive from a human donor with alopecia areata. CDR3s include the opening cysteine and the closing phenylalanine or tryptophan. A D gene is named only where the DNA matches it firmly. Part of the rows lack a size; the others show once, few, many or a class for expanded clones.

clone_size,j_call,v_call,d_call,cdr3_aa,cdr3_nt
few,TRBJ1-1,TRBV2,.,CASSQPRGSSTEAFF,TGTGCCAGCAGCCAACCTAGGGGAAGTAGCACTGAAGCTTTCTTT
.,TRBJ2-7,TRBV6-5,.,CASRLGRGPLHEQYF,TGTGCCAGCAGGCTAGGAAGGGGTCCCCTCCACGAGCAGTACTTC
.,TRBJ2-7,TRBV27,TRBD1,CASSLGLGTGAYEQYF,TGTGCCAGCAGTTTAGGTTTGGGGACAGGAGCTTACGAGCAGTACTTC
.,TRBJ2-7,TRBV13,.,CASSLGLPESSYEQYF,TGTGCCAGCAGCTTAGGACTACCCGAGAGCTCCTACGAGCAGTACTTC
.,TRBJ2-6,TRBV6-5,.,CASSYSGAGANVLTF,TGTGCCAGCAGTTACTCGGGGGCTGGGGCCAACGTCCTGACTTTC
.,TRBJ2-2,TRBV9,.,CASSVVAREVPGELFF,TGTGCCAGCAGCGTAGTGGCGCGAGAGGTACCCGGGGAGCTGTTTTTT
.,TRBJ2-2,TRBV27,.,CASSLNNLDSRSTGELFF,TGTGCCAGCAGTCTGAATAACCTGGACAGTCGGAGCACCGGGGAGCTGTTTTTT
once,TRBJ2-1,TRBV27,.,CASSYNVRDKQFF,TGTGCCAGCAGTTATAATGTCCGGGACAAGCAGTTCTTC
few,TRBJ2-2,TRBV23-1,TRBD1,CASSPLRVQGTHPNTGELFF,TGCGCCAGCAGTCCCCTCAGGGTACAGGGGACGCACCCGAACACCGGGGAGCTGTTTTTT
.,TRBJ2-7,TRBV29-1,.,CSVVSPPGANTPYEQYF,TGCAGCGTTGTTTCCCCACCGGGAGCCAATACTCCCTACGAGCAGTACTTC
once,TRBJ2-3,TRBV5-4,.,CASSSTDTQYF,TGTGCCAGCAGCAGCACAGATACGCAGTATTTT
.,TRBJ2-1,TRBV6-4,.,CASSLSPGNEQFF,TGTGCCAGCAGTTTGAGCCCCGGGAATGAGCAGTTCTTC
.,TRBJ2-5,TRBV7-8,TRBD1,CASSPGQGEAETQYF,TGTGCCAGCAGCCCTGGACAGGGGGAAGCGGAGACCCAGTACTTC
.,TRBJ2-7,TRBV10-2,.,CASSDYEQYF,TGCGCCAGCAGTGACTACGAGCAGTACTTC
.,TRBJ1-2,TRBV4-1,.,CASSHQGVSSNYGYTF,TGCGCCAGCAGCCACCAGGGTGTCTCATCTAACTATGGCTACACCTTC
.,TRBJ2-3,TRBV10-3,.,CAISVGITSTDTQYF,TGTGCCATCAGTGTCGGGATTACTAGCACAGATACGCAGTATTTT